This T cell receptor (beta chain) was sequenced for a study of T cells in Graves' hyperthyroidism and ophthalmopathy. Regarding the study as a whole: Most clonotypes that expanded in the thyroid above 0.001 also showed up in blood.

At least ten counts were recorded for this clonotype. Its antigen is still unknown. Those with hyperthyroidism were 18 to 65 years old, newly diagnosed, and ill for under 2 months. Sample collection date corresponds to first hyperthyroidism diagnosis, prior to any ophthalmopathy symptoms. Fresh peripheral blood, 10 ml, was the source of the PBMCs. Researchers took RNA transcripts and amplified the TCR beta CDR3 regions from them. In the first-round RT-PCR of the TCR CDR3, the HTBI primer set was used. TCRdb analysed the multiplex PCR reads with MiXCR anew, one entry per CDR3 protein. The table includes roughly 580,000 distinct CDR3 sequences, around 13% detected once. Germline V gene lookup returns CDR1 SEHNR and CDR2 FQNEAQ (reference sequence). V was clipped by 1 base and J by 6 bases, with 18 bases between them. The CDR3 runs 16 residues.

The source of this sequence is a woman aged 25-40 years with Graves' hyperthyroidism that later progressed to Graves' ophthalmopathy. V is TRBV7-9 and J is TRBJ1-2; no clear D gene. The specimen was blood. The CDR3 region is CASSLDTSYPFDGYTF. CDR3 in DNA: TGTGCCAGCAGCTTAGATACGAGTTACCCGTTCGATGGCTACACCTTC.